Presented here are 20 T cell receptor beta chains from one specimen sequenced in a study of T cells in Graves' hyperthyroidism and ophthalmopathy. RNA transcripts were the template for amplifying TCR beta CDR3 regions. When the TCR CDR3 underwent first-round RT-PCR, the HTBI primer set was used. TCRdb passed the multiplex PCR reads through MiXCR, listing each CDR3 protein once. The sample contains 300,000 to 400,000 distinct CDR3 sequences, roughly 15% of which appear only once. The material sequenced was blood. These receptors came from a woman aged 25 to 45 with Graves' ophthalmopathy.

This clonotype was detected ten times or more. This rearrangement joins TRBV27 to TRBJ1-1, with 7 bases lining up with TRBD1. The CDR3 has 15 residues. The V gene end was trimmed by 7 bases and the J gene end by 11 bases; junction bases not matched to a gene: 19. Germline V gene sequence: CDR1 MNHEY, CDR2 SMNVEV (reference sequence). This chain's CDR3 is CASNAGDSYSPGAFF. The CDR3 DNA is TGTGCCAGCAATGCCGGGGACAGCTACTCACCTGGGGCTTTCTTT.

This clonotype was seen at least ten times. CDR3 loop: CASSEQGNEKLFF. DNA of the CDR3: TGTGCCAGCAGCGAACAGGGAAATGAAAAACTGTTTTTT. V usage is TRBV11-2 and J usage is TRBJ1-4, with D tentatively TRBD1 (6 bases). Germline loops: CDR1 SGHAT, CDR2 FQNNGV. Trimming took off 5 bases at V and 5 bases at J, with 9 bases between the two ends. CDR3 size: 13 residues.

The sample holds many counts of this clonotype. CDR3: CASRGYRVSNQPQHF. CDR3 bases: TGTGCCAGCAGAGGATATAGGGTTAGCAATCAGCCCCAGCATTTT. V usage is TRBV2 and J usage is TRBJ1-5; no clear D. The CDR3 length is 15 residues. The ends were cut back, 6 bases at V and 0 bases at J, with 12 bases in the middle. CDR1 and CDR2 from the germline V gene are SNHLY and FYNNEI.

Of note for this clonotype: A much larger clone is a single base away; this may be a read error. The chain links TRBV27 to TRBJ2-7; TRBD2 agrees at 10 bases. There are 15 residues in the CDR3. V dropped 4 bases and J dropped 4; count of bases not matched to a gene: 7. Per germline, CDR1 MNHEY and CDR2 SMNVEV (reference sequence). This CDR3 reads CASSSISGGLYEQYF. CDR3 nucleotide sequence: TGTGCCAGCAGTTCAATTAGCGGGGGGTTGTACGAGCAGTACTTC.

Ten or more counts support this clonotype. The V and J genes are TRBV27 and TRBJ1-2, with 7 bases identical to TRBD1. Losses at the gene ends were 2 bases for V and 6 bases for J; bases not matched to a gene: 9. The CDR3 length is 15 residues. The germline V gene has CDR1 MNHEY and CDR2 SMNVEV (reference sequence). The CDR3 DNA follows: TGTGCCAGCAGTTTAAAATCCGGGACAGTGAATGGCTACACCTTC. It translates to CASSLKSGTVNGYTF.

About this clonotype: A read error may be the cause here, since a much bigger clone is one base away. The V and J genes are TRBV5-6 and TRBJ1-4; D unclear. Germline lookup yields CDR1 SGHDT and CDR2 YYEEEE. There are 16 residues in the CDR3. This CDR3 is CDSSSYDKPTNEKLFF. The CDR3 DNA is TGTGACAGCAGCTCTTATGACAAACCAACTAATGAAAAACTGTTTTTT.

The V and J genes are TRBV7-9 and TRBJ2-2; TRBD2 aligns across 15 bases. Germline CDR1 and CDR2: SEHNR and FQNEAQ (reference sequence). The length of the CDR3 is 17 residues. Unmatched junction bases numbered 4, after V lost 3 bases and J lost 5 bases. The CDR3 here is CASSFAGTSGGTGELFF. The CDR3 DNA follows: TGTGCCAGCAGCTTTGCCGGGACTAGCGGGGGGACCGGGGAGCTGTTTTTT.

The V call is TRBV6-2 or TRBV6-3, the J call TRBJ1-1; the match to TRBD1 covers 12 bases. From germline, CDR1 is MNHEY and CDR2 SVGEGT. Trimming at V came to 5 bases and at J to 14 bases, leaving 18 bases not matched to a gene. The CDR3 covers 16 residues. The CDR3 nucleotides are TGTGCCAGCAGTGAAGGTCGGGGACAGGGGGCGGCCCAGATGTTCTTT. Translated, it gives CASSEGRGQGAAQMFF.

The sample holds many counts of this clonotype. The V gene is TRBV20-1, the J gene TRBJ2-5; TRBD1 agrees at 7 bases. The CDR3 length is 14 residues. From germline, CDR1 is DFQATT and CDR2 SNEGSKA (reference sequence). V trimming: 4 bases; J trimming: 7 bases; junction bases outside the gene matches: 12. CDR3 DNA sequence: TGCAGTGCTATTAACAGGGGCGACCTAGGGACCCAGTACTTC. It translates to CSAINRGDLGTQYF.

This clonotype showed up many times. V gene TRBV2 combines with J gene TRBJ1-1; 9 bases match TRBD1. CDR3 length: 16 amino acids. The ends lost 3 bases at V and 1 base at J; junction bases unmatched: 6. Germline V gene data show CDR1 as SNHLY and CDR2 as FYNNEI. CDR3 amino acids: CASSEPGQGRNTEAFF. CDR3 sequence (DNA): TGTGCCAGCAGTGAGCCGGGACAGGGAAGGAACACTGAAGCTTTCTTT.

There are a few counts of this clonotype. A much larger clone sits a single nucleotide away, making a read error possible. The rearrangement joins TRBV20-1 to TRBJ2-7, with D unresolved. The germline CDR1 and CDR2 sequences are DFQATT and SNEGSKA (reference sequence). CDR3 length equals 14 residues. V lost 1 base and J 8 bases, leaving 18 bases between the germline ends. In nucleotides, the CDR3 is TGCAGTGCTAGAGTCCTCAGCCTGAACGAACAGCAGTACTTC. Translated, it gives CSARVLSLNEQQYF.

A remark on this clonotype: An end of the junction differs from the germline gene, which may be a read error. This rearrangement joins TRBV20-1 to TRBJ1-5; no clear D. The CDR3 sequence is 10 residues long. Looked up from germline, CDR1 is DFQATT and CDR2 is SNEGSKA (reference sequence). The CDR3 loop is CSALYQAQHF. The CDR3 nucleotides are TGCAGTGCACTATATCAGGCCCAGCATTTT.

This clonotype has more than one count but fewer than ten. The CDR3 does not close with the conserved phenylalanine or tryptophan, likely indicating a read error. CDR3 coding DNA: TGTGCCAGCAGTGACCAGGGGAGAGAGGACCAAGAGACCCAGTACCTC. Translating gives CASSDQGREDQETQYL. V gene TRBV6-1 combines with J gene TRBJ2-5, with TRBD1 as a possible D gene (6 bases). The CDR3 totals 16 residues. V lost 3 bases and J lost 0, with 14 bases in between. Germline V gene data show CDR1 as MNHNS and CDR2 as SASEGT.

This clonotype was observed many times. V usage is TRBV19 and J usage is TRBJ2-7, with 10 bases lining up with TRBD1. After removal of 7 bases from V and 5 bases from J, the junction contained 8 bases not matched to a gene. The CDR3 has 14 residues. CDR1 is LNHDA, CDR2 SQIVND, per germline (reference sequence). This CDR3 reads CASNDRGQRDEQYF. CDR3 nucleotide sequence: TGTGCCAGTAATGACAGGGGGCAACGGGACGAGCAGTACTTC.

This clonotype was observed many times. J is TRBJ2-1 and V is TRBV20-1, with D possibly matching TRBD2 (5 bases). CDR3 length: 10 residues. Germline V gene sequence: CDR1 DFQATT, CDR2 SNEGSKA (reference sequence). Trimming removed 6 bases from V and 9 bases from J, with 9 bases in between. CDR3 nucleotides: TGCAGTGCCGTCGGAGGTGAGCAGTTCTTC. Translation: CSAVGGEQFF.

A word on this clonotype: A much bigger clone sits one base away, suggesting this may be a read error. V usage is TRBV7-3 and J usage is TRBJ2-5, with D perhaps matching TRBD2 (7 bases). This CDR3 has 15 residues. Germline assignment: CDR1 SGHTA and CDR2 FQGTGA. The CDR3 DNA reads TGTGCCAGCAGCCAAGGGGGGGGAAGGAGAGAGGCCCAGTACTTC. It translates to CASSQGGGRREAQYF.

Many counts were recorded for this clonotype. The chain employs TRBV6-1 and TRBJ1-2; D is undetermined. CDR1 is MNHNS and CDR2 is SASEGT in the germline V gene. CDR3 size: 14 residues. V gave up 6 bases and J gave up 8 bases, with 19 bases separating them. CDR3 bases: TGTGCCAGCAGCGCCTACCAAGCCAAAGGCGGCTACACCTTC. Translation: CASSAYQAKGGYTF.

This clonotype was picked up many times. V usage is TRBV28 and J usage is TRBJ1-2; 7 nucleotides line up with TRBD1. The germline CDR1 and CDR2 sequences are MDHEN and SYDVKM. The CDR3 consists of 13 residues. V gave up 6 bases and J gave up 5 bases; unmatched junction bases: 6. This CDR3 is CASSGTEPYGYTF. The CDR3, as DNA: TGTGCCAGCAGCGGGACAGAACCTTATGGCTACACCTTC.

This clonotype has at least ten counts. This chain connects TRBV6-1 to TRBJ2-7, with 7 positions matching TRBD2. The germline V gene has CDR1 MNHNS and CDR2 SASEGT. The CDR3 totals 16 residues. The J segment lost 6 bases and the V segment lost 5 bases, leaving 16 bases of the junction unmatched. In nucleotides, the CDR3 is TGTGCCAGCAGTTTAAAAGTGAAAATGGGAGGGTCCGAGCAGTACTTC. This encodes CASSLKVKMGGSEQYF.

The rearrangement links TRBV6-1 to TRBJ2-7, with D maybe TRBD1 (5 bases). The germline V gene encodes CDR1 MNHNS and CDR2 SASEGT. The CDR3 is 16 residues long. The V end was cut by 6 bases, the J end by 0 bases, with 18 bases between. CDR3 amino acids: CASRPRVRHSSYEQYF. In nucleotides, the CDR3 is TGTGCCAGCAGACCCAGGGTGAGACACAGCTCCTACGAGCAGTACTTC.